This T cell receptor beta chain was recorded in a study of T cells after yellow fever vaccination. This clonotype was seen many times. Its antigen is not identified. Broader study findings: The booster response re-showed most primary clones: approximately 95% CD4, 88% CD8. Peaking on day 5 versus 15, the secondary response was faster but weaker. Some clonotypes, a small share, were shared between CD4 and CD8 compartments.

The germline V and J ends were trimmed by 0 bases and 1 base, with 9 bases remaining between them. The germline gives CDR1 MNHNS, CDR2 SASEGT. This CDR3 has 15 residues. The 5'RACE template-switching step produced TCR cDNA and added a universal primer site and UMIs. One entry per CDR3 protein, called by TCRdb with MiXCR from the 5' RACE reads. Of around 310,000 distinct CDR3 sequences listed, roughly 4.3% were seen once; the top ten hold 19%. Sequenced here: PBMCs, sampled 15 days after the yellow fever booster vaccination. The V call is TRBV6-1, the J call TRBJ2-5, with D maybe TRBD2 (7 bases). This sequence originates from a man between 18 and 35 years old who received the YFV17D yellow fever vaccine. The CDR3 DNA reads TGTGCCAGCAGTGAAGCGGGGGGGCGCCAAGAGACCCAGTACTTC. This encodes CASSEAGGRQETQYF.